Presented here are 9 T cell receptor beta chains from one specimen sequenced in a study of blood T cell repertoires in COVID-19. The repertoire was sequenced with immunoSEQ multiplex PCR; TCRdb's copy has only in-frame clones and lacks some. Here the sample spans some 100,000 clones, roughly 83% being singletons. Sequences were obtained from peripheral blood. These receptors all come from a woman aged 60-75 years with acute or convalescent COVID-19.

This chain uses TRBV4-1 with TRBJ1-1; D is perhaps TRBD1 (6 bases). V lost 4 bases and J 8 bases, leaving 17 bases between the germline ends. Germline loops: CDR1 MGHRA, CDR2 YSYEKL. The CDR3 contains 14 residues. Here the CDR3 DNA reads TGCGCCAGCAGCCCCCCAGGGGCGTGGGGCGAAGCTTTCTTT. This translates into CASSPPGAWGEAFF.

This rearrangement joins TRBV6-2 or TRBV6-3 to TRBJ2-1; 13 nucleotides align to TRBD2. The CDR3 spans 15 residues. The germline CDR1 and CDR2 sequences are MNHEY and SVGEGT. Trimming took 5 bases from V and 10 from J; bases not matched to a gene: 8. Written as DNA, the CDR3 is TGTGCCAGCAGTACAGGACTAGCGGGAGTTTCAGAGCAGTTCTTC. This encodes CASSTGLAGVSEQFF.

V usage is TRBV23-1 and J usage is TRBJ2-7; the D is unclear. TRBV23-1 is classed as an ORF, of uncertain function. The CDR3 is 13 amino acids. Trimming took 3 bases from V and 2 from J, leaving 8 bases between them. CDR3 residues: CASSHSPAYEQYF. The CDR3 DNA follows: TGCGCCAGCAGTCATTCTCCGGCCTACGAGCAGTACTTC.

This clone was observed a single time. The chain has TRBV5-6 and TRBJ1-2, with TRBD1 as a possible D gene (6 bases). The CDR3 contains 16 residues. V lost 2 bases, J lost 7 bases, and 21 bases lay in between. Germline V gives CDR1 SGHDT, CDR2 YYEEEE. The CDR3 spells CASSFDRTGSLSGYTF. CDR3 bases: TGTGCCAGCAGCTTTGACAGGACGGGCTCATTGTCTGGCTACACCTTC.

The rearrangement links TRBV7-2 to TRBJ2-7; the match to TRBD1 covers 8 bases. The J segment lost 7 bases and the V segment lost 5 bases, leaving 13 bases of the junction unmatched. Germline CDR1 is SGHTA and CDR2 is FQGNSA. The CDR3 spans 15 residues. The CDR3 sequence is CASSPQGAPGGEQYF. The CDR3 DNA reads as TGTGCCAGCAGCCCTCAGGGGGCGCCAGGAGGGGAGCAGTACTTC.

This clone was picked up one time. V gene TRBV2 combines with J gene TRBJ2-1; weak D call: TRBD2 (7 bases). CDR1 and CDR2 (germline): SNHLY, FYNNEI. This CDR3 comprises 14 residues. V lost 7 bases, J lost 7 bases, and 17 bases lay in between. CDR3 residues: CASKGDMGGNEQFF. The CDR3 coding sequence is TGTGCCAGCAAAGGGGACATGGGGGGGAATGAGCAGTTCTTC.

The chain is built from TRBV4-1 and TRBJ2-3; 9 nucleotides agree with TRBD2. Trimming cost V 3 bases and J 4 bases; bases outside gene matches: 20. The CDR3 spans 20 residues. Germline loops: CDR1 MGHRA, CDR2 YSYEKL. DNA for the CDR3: TGCGCCAGCAGCCATTACCCGCCCGCGGGGGGGCTCGGGAGCCCAGATACGCAGTATTTT. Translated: CASSHYPPAGGLGSPDTQYF.

The CDR3 protein is CASRLTGSEAFF. CDR3 coding DNA: TGTGCCAGCAGGCTTACAGGCTCTGAAGCTTTCTTT. The chain is built from TRBV2 and TRBJ1-1; the D gene is possibly TRBD1 (5 bases). The V end lost 6 bases, the J end lost 6 bases, and 11 bases lay between the germline ends. The V gene's germline CDR1 is SNHLY and CDR2 FYNNEI. The CDR3 has 12 residues. The variable domain in full, completed from reference TRBV2 and TRBJ1-1, reads EPEVTQTPSHQVTQMGQEVILRCVPISNHLYFYWYRQILGQKVEFLVSFYNNEISEKSEIFDDQFSVERPDGSNFTLKIRSTKLEDSAMYFCASRLTGSEAFFGQGTRLTVV.

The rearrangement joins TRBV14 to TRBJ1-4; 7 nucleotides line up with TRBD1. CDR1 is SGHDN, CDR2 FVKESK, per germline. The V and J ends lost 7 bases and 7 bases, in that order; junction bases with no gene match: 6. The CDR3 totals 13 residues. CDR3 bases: TGTGCCAGCACTGGGGACAGCCGTGAAAAACTGTTTTTT. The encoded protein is CASTGDSREKLFF.